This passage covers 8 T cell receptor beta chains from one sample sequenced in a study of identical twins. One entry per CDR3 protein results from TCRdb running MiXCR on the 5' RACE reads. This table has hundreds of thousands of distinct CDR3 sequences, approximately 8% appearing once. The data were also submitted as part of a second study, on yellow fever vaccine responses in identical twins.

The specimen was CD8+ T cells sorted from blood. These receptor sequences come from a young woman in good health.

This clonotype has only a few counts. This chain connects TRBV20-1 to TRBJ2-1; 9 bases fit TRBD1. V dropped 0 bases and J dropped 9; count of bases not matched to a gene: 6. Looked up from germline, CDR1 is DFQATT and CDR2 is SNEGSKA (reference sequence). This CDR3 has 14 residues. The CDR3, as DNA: TGCAGTGCTAGAGATCCGGGACAGGGTCTTGAGCAGTTCTTC. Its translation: CSARDPGQGLEQFF.

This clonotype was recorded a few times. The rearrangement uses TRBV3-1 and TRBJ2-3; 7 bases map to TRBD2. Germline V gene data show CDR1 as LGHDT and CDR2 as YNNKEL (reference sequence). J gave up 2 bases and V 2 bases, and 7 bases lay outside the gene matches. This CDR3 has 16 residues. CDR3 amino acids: CASSQLFGLVTDTQYF. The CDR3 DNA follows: TGTGCCAGCAGCCAATTATTCGGACTAGTCACAGATACGCAGTATTTT.

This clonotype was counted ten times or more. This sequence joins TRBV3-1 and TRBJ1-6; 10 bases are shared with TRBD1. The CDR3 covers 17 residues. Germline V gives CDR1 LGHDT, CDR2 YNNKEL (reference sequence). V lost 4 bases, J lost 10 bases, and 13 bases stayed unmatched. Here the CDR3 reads CASSPIRTGGAGSPLHF. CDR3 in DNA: TGTGCCAGCAGCCCAATCCGGACAGGGGGTGCGGGGTCACCCCTCCACTTT. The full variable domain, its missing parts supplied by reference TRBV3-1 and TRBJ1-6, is DTAVSQTPKYLVTQMGNDKSIKCEQNLGHDTMYWYKQDSKKFLKIMFSYNNKELIINETVPNRFSPKSPDKAHLNLHINSLELGDSAVYFCASSPIRTGGAGSPLHFGNGTRLTVT.

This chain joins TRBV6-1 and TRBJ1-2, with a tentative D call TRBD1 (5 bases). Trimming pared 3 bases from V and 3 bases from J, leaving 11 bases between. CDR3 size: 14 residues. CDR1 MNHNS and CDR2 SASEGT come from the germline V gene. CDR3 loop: CASSDQGGHYGYTF. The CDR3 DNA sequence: TGTGCCAGCAGTGATCAGGGCGGTCACTATGGCTACACCTTC.

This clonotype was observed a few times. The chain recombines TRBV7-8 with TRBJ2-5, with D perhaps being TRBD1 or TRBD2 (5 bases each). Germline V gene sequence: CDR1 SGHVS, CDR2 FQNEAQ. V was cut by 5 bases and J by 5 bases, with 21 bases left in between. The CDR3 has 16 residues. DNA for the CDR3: TGTGCCAGCAGCCCCCCGGTGGGGGACCGAGGGGAGACCCAGTACTTC. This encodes CASSPPVGDRGETQYF.

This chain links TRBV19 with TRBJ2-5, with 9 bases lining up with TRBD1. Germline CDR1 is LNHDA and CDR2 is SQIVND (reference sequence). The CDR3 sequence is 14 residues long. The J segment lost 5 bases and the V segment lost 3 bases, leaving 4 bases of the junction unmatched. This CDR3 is CASSIGTGMETQYF. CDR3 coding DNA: TGTGCCAGTAGTATTGGGACAGGGATGGAGACCCAGTACTTC.

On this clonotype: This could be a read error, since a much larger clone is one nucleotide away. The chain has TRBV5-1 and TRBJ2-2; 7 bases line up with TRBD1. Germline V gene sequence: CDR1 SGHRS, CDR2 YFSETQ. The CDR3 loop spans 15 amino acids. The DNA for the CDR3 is TGCGCCAGCAGCTTGGAGGGGGCGAAGACCGGGGAGCTGTTTTTT. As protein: CASSLEGAKTGELFF. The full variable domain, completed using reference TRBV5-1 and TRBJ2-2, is KAGVTQTPRYLIKTRGQQVTLSCSPISGHRSVSWYQQTPGQGLQFLFEYFSETQRNKGNFPGRFSGRQFSNSRSEMNVSTLELGDSALYLCASSLEGAKTGELFFGEGSRLTVL.

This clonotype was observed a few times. The CDR3 DNA sequence: TGCAGCGTTGAAGACAGGCGCCCTTATGGCTACACCTTC. As protein: CSVEDRRPYGYTF. The chain carries TRBV29-1 and TRBJ1-2, with no clear D. This CDR3 has 13 residues. Trimming pared 0 bases from V and 5 bases from J, leaving 10 bases between. Germline lookup yields CDR1 SQVTM and CDR2 ANQGSEA.